A single sample gave rise to the 22 T cell receptor beta chains below, sequenced in a study of T cells in localized non-small cell lung cancer. The repertoire was sequenced with immunoSEQ multiplex PCR; TCRdb's copy has only in-frame clones and lacks some. The sample contains 25,000 to 30,000 clones, approximately 84% of which appear only once. The input for sequencing was peripheral blood mononuclear cells, taken before any cancer treatment. Source of these receptors: a man aged 35 to 70 with stage III lung adenocarcinoma.

The chain links TRBV2 to TRBJ1-5, with TRBD1 as a possible D gene (6 bases). Germline CDR1 SNHLY, CDR2 FYNNEI. CDR3 length equals 13 residues. The V end lost 5 bases, the J end lost 7 bases, and 12 bases lay between the germline ends. The CDR3 coding sequence is TGTGCCAGCAGTTCAGGGGAGGGCCAGCCCCAGCATTTT. Amino acids: CASSSGEGQPQHF.

The V gene is TRBV5-1, the J gene TRBJ1-2; the match to TRBD1 covers 9 bases. V shed 5 bases and J 5 bases; nucleotides not matched to a gene: 10. The germline CDR1 and CDR2 sequences are SGHRS and YFSETQ. This CDR3 has 15 amino acids. For the CDR3, the DNA is TGCGCCAGCAGGATCAATCCGGGACAGGGTTATGGCTACACCTTC. Protein product: CASRINPGQGYGYTF.

The gene calls are TRBV5-4 and TRBJ2-3, with D perhaps being TRBD1 or TRBD2 (5 bases each). V lost 4 bases and J lost 8, with 14 bases in between. The CDR3 totals 13 residues. Germline V gene data show CDR1 as SGHNT and CDR2 as YYREEE (reference sequence). This CDR3 is CASSIRDVSTQYF. In nucleotides, the CDR3 is TGTGCCAGCAGCATTAGGGACGTCAGTACGCAGTATTTT.

The V call is TRBV5-5, the J call TRBJ1-2, with D possibly TRBD1 on 6 matching bases. Per the germline V gene, CDR1 is SGHKS and CDR2 is YYEKEE (reference sequence). V was cut by 4 bases and J by 2 bases, with 15 bases left in between. The CDR3 loop spans 15 amino acids. CDR3 coding DNA: TGTGCCAGCAGCATCGCCGGGGGGCAAAACTATGGCTACACCTTC. Residues: CASSIAGGQNYGYTF. The full variable domain, completed using reference TRBV5-5 and TRBJ1-2, is DAGVTQSPTHLIKTRGQQVTLRCSPISGHKSVSWYQQVLGQGPQFIFQYYEKEERGRGNFPDRFSARQFPNYSSELNVNALLLGDSALYLCASSIAGGQNYGYTFGSGTRLTVV.

V gene TRBV27 combines with J gene TRBJ2-7; perhaps TRBD1 as D (6 bases). The germline V gene has CDR1 MNHEY and CDR2 SMNVEV (reference sequence). V lost 2 bases to trimming and J lost 4 bases, with 15 bases between them. The CDR3 spans 15 residues. The chain's CDR3 is CASSLEDRTGYEQYF. For the CDR3, the DNA is TGTGCCAGCAGTTTAGAAGACAGGACGGGGTACGAGCAGTACTTC.

The rearrangement links TRBV29-1 to TRBJ1-2; D is uncertain. Germline lookup yields CDR1 SQVTM and CDR2 ANQGSEA. The CDR3 covers 12 residues. The V gene lost 2 bases and the J gene lost 4 bases, with 8 bases spanning the gap. The CDR3 loop reads CSVERSGYGYTF. For the CDR3, the DNA is TGCAGCGTTGAAAGGTCCGGCTATGGCTACACCTTC.

The rearrangement joins TRBV5-1 to TRBJ1-6; D not resolved. V dropped 0 bases and J dropped 7 bases, with 8 bases sitting between them. Germline CDR1 and CDR2: SGHRS and YFSETQ. This CDR3 is 14 amino acids long. CDR3 DNA sequence: TGCGCCAGCAGCTTGGGTTTAGTGAATTCACCCCTCCACTTT. Its protein product is CASSLGLVNSPLHF.

The chain is built from TRBV5-1 and TRBJ2-2; 12 bases fit TRBD2. Germline V gene lookup returns CDR1 SGHRS and CDR2 YFSETQ. This CDR3 is 17 amino acids long. Trimming took 3 bases from V and 2 from J; bases not matched to a gene: 5. CDR3 sequence: CASSYGTSGPNTGELFF. CDR3 DNA sequence: TGCGCCAGCAGCTACGGGACTAGCGGGCCAAACACCGGGGAGCTGTTTTTT.

The genes are TRBV2 and TRBJ2-1, with no clear D. From germline, CDR1 is SNHLY and CDR2 FYNNEI. This CDR3 is built from 11 residues. V lost 8 bases, J lost 8 bases, and 10 bases lay in between. The DNA of the CDR3 is TGTGCCAGCGGCTCTAACTATGAGCAGTTCTTC. Translating it yields CASGSNYEQFF.

The V gene is TRBV7-2, the J gene TRBJ2-3; a possible D gene is TRBD2 (6 bases). Germline CDR1 SGHTA, CDR2 FQGNSA. The ends were cut back, 5 bases at V and 5 bases at J, with 17 bases in the middle. The length of the CDR3 is 15 residues. The CDR3 is CASSPFGAAGDTQYF. The CDR3 DNA follows: TGTGCCAGCAGCCCCTTTGGGGCAGCGGGAGATACGCAGTATTTT.

J is TRBJ2-7 and V is TRBV6-1; 8 bases line up with TRBD1. Trimming at V came to 11 bases and at J to 2 bases, leaving 14 bases not matched to a gene. Germline V lookup: CDR1 MNHNS, CDR2 SASEGT. The CDR3 is made up of 15 amino acids. The CDR3 sequence is CASRGHRGSPYEQYF. CDR3 nucleotides: TGTGCCTCGCGGGGCCACAGGGGGAGCCCCTACGAGCAGTACTTC.

The V gene is TRBV7-8, the J gene TRBJ2-7, with D uncertain. The CDR3 loop spans 14 amino acids. The V gene lost 3 bases and the J gene lost 3 bases, with 12 bases spanning the gap. The germline CDR1 and CDR2 sequences are SGHVS and FQNEAQ. CDR3 loop: CASSFNFPNYEQYF. The CDR3 DNA reads as TGTGCCAGCAGCTTTAACTTCCCCAACTACGAGCAGTACTTC.

The chain links TRBV5-6 to TRBJ1-2, with TRBD1 matching 8 bases. The CDR3 runs to 16 residues. The ends lost 0 bases at V and 4 bases at J; junction bases unmatched: 8. Per the germline V gene, CDR1 is SGHDT and CDR2 is YYEEEE. CDR3 coding DNA: TGTGCCAGCAGCTTGGCAGGACAGGGTGCGTTCTATGGCTACACCTTC. As protein: CASSLAGQGAFYGYTF.

V and J are TRBV19 and TRBJ1-1; D gene uncertain. This CDR3 contains 13 residues. Germline V gene data show CDR1 as LNHDA and CDR2 as SQIVND (reference sequence). With 0 bases removed from V and 0 bases from J, the gap between germline ends came to 2 bases. In DNA form, the CDR3 reads TGTGCCAGTAGTATAGACGTGAACACTGAAGCTTTCTTT. Protein: CASSIDVNTEAFF.

This clone was found a few times. The rearrangement links TRBV5-1 to TRBJ1-6, with a weak D call TRBD1 (6 bases). Germline CDR1 reads SGHRS; CDR2 reads YFSETQ. CDR3 length: 15 amino acids. Between the trimmed V and J ends, which lost 4 bases and 7 bases, there was a span of 15 bases. CDR3 sequence: CASSNQGPLNSPLHF. The CDR3 DNA sequence: TGCGCCAGCAGCAACCAGGGGCCGCTAAATTCACCCCTCCACTTT.

V usage is TRBV6-1 and J usage is TRBJ1-5; TRBD1 might be the D (6 bases). The germline V gene has CDR1 MNHNS and CDR2 SASEGT. Trimming removed 4 bases from V and 4 bases from J, with 20 bases in between. The CDR3 runs to 17 residues. CDR3 in DNA: TGTGCCAGCAGTGGCGGGACACCGATCCGAATAAATCAGCCCCAGCATTTT. Translation: CASSGGTPIRINQPQHF.

The chain uses TRBV7-2 and TRBJ2-5, with 8 positions matching TRBD1. The CDR3 has 15 residues. The ends lost 5 bases at V and 9 bases at J; junction bases unmatched: 14. CDR1 is SGHTA, CDR2 FQGNSA, per germline. CDR3 coding DNA: TGTGCCAGCAGCCCAAACCCCGGGACAGGTAGTTCCCAGTACTTC. The encoded protein is CASSPNPGTGSSQYF.

This sequence joins TRBV18 and TRBJ2-7; 14 positions agree with TRBD2. V lost 4 bases to trimming and J lost 2 bases; unmatched junction nucleotides: 7. The length of the CDR3 is 17 residues. From germline, CDR1 is KGHSH and CDR2 LQKENI. The CDR3 nucleotides read TGTGCCAGCTCACGGGGACTAGCGGGAGATGCGGCCTACGAGCAGTACTTC. Residues: CASSRGLAGDAAYEQYF.

The CDR3 nucleotides are TGTGCCAGCAGCTTCGGCCGGGGATCGCAGTATTTT. Translation gives CASSFGRGSQYF. V is TRBV7-2 and J is TRBJ2-3, with D possibly TRBD2 on 5 matching bases. V was trimmed by 3 bases and J by 10 bases, leaving 11 bases between them. This CDR3 comprises 12 residues. From germline, CDR1 is SGHTA and CDR2 FQGNSA.

The chain combines TRBV11-2 with TRBJ2-1; 15 bases align to TRBD2. Germline CDR1 and CDR2: SGHAT and FQNNGV. This CDR3 contains 14 residues. The V gene end was trimmed by 0 bases and the J gene end by 14 bases; junction bases not matched to a gene: 2. CDR3 residues: CASSLDGLAGGEFF. The CDR3 DNA is TGTGCCAGCAGCTTAGACGGACTAGCGGGGGGGGAGTTCTTC.

This clone was counted once. The rearrangement links TRBV4-2 to TRBJ2-2; TRBD2 agrees at 8 bases. V was clipped by 3 bases and J by 3 bases; unmatched bases: 9. The germline gives CDR1 LGHNA, CDR2 YNFKEQ. The CDR3 totals 17 residues. The CDR3 DNA reads TGTGCCAGCAGCCAGACCCTCGGGAGGGCCGACACCGGGGAGCTGTTTTTT. Translated, it gives CASSQTLGRADTGELFF.

This clone has just one count. This chain uses TRBV7-9 with TRBJ1-4; D remains ambiguous. V was trimmed by 1 base and J by 4 bases, leaving 7 bases between them. Per the germline V gene, CDR1 is SEHNR and CDR2 is FQNEAQ (reference sequence). The CDR3 consists of 14 residues. Here the CDR3 DNA reads TGTGCCAGCAGCTTAGGGGCCCTTAATGAAAAACTGTTTTTT. Amino acids: CASSLGALNEKLFF.